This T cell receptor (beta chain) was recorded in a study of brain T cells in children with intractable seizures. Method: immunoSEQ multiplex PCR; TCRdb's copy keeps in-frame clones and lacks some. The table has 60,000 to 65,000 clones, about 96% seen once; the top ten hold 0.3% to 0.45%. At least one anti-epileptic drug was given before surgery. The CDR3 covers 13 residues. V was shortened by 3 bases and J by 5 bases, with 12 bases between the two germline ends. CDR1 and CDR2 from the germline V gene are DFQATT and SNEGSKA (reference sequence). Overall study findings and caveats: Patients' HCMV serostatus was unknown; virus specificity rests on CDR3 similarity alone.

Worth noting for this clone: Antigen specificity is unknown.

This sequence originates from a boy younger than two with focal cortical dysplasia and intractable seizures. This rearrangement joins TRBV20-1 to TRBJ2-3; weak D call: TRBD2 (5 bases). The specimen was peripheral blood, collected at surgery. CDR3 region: CSASERRLDTQYF. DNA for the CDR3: TGCAGTGCTAGTGAGCGGAGACTAGATACGCAGTATTTT.